The clone carrying this T cell receptor (beta chain) was seen many times. Germline-derived CDR1 and CDR2 are SGHVS and FQNEAQ. With 4 bases clipped from V and 3 bases from J, the junction kept 8 bases outside the gene matches. The CDR3 covers 15 residues. This record comes from a study of HIV-infected patients and healthy controls. Approximately 500 ng RNA was reverse transcribed with alpha and beta constant-region primers. Using multiplexing indices, alpha and beta chain libraries were generated apart by chain-specific third strand synthesis. TCRdb reprocessed the 5' RACE reads via MiXCR and lists one record per CDR3 protein. Among 6,400 or so distinct CDR3 sequences listed, roughly a tenth were seen once. Roughly three months, about 14 weeks, into antiretroviral therapy, follow-up blood was collected. The repertoire came from unfractionated whole blood and reflected all unsorted peripheral T cells.

V and J are TRBV7-8 and TRBJ1-2, with TRBD1 matching over 7 bases. The sequence came from an adult with HIV infection. This sample comprised blood, obtained during antiretroviral therapy. The DNA of the CDR3 is TGTGCCAGCAGCTCCTCCGGGACAGACTACTATGGCTACACCTTC. Its translation is CASSSSGTDYYGYTF.